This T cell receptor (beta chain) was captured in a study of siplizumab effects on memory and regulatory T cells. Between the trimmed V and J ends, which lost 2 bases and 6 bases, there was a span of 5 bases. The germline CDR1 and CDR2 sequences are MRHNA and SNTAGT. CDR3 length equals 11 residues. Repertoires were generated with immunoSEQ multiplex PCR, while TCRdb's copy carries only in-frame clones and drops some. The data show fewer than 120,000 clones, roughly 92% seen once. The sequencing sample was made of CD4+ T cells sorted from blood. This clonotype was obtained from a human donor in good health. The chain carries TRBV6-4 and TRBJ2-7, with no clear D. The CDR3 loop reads CASSDGFEQYF. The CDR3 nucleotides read TGTGCCAGCAGTGACGGGTTCGAGCAGTACTTC.